A selection of T cell receptor beta chains follows, all from one sample in a study of T cell responses to AZD1222 COVID-19 vaccine. Assay: immunoSEQ multiplex PCR; the TCRdb copy retains only in-frame clones and omits some. Among 150,000 to 200,000 clones, more than 75% were seen once, and the ten largest hold 2.7%. The sequenced sample was peripheral blood, obtained on day 0 of MenACWY control vaccination. These receptors came from an adult in good health. Each CDR3 is given with its conserved first and last residue. Fields, in order: V gene, J gene, CDR3 protein.

>TRBV14|TRBJ2-2
CASSQDDTGELFF
>TRBV19|TRBJ2-2
CASSDRDRVKNTGELFF
>TRBV5-4|TRBJ2-7
CASSFIYEQYF
>TRBV5-5|TRBJ1-4
CASSLIGREKLFF
>TRBV6-5|TRBJ2-7
CASRGNRGYEQYF
>TRBV5-4|TRBJ2-7
CASSFDSPGRLEQYF
>TRBV30|TRBJ1-4
CALQTATNEKLFF
>TRBV6-5|TRBJ1-2
CASSPQSGAGYTF
>TRBV28|TRBJ1-2
CASSTQGAYGYTF
>TRBV5-6|TRBJ1-1
CASSLAGGAEAFF
>TRBV13|TRBJ1-2
CASSAAQGNYGYTF
>TRBV14|TRBJ2-1
CASSQDSPGHEQFF
>TRBV5-6|TRBJ2-3
CASSTRDSFTDTQYF